This entry is about one T cell receptor beta chain. The method was immunoSEQ multiplex PCR; TCRdb's version includes in-frame clones alone and lacks a portion of them. Here the sample spans fewer than 120,000 clones, around 92% being singletons. This sample stems from a study of T cell responses to AZD1222 COVID-19 vaccine. Trimming removed 0 bases at V and 1 base at J, with 4 bases between. The CDR3 has 14 residues. The germline gives CDR1 MNHEY, CDR2 SVGAGI. The clonotype was recovered from an adult in good health. The starting material was peripheral blood, obtained on day 0 of AZD1222 vaccination. J is TRBJ2-4 and V is TRBV6-5; D is ambiguous. The CDR3 spells CASSYSEAKNIQYF. The CDR3 DNA reads TGTGCCAGCAGTTACTCTGAGGCCAAAAACATTCAGTACTTC.